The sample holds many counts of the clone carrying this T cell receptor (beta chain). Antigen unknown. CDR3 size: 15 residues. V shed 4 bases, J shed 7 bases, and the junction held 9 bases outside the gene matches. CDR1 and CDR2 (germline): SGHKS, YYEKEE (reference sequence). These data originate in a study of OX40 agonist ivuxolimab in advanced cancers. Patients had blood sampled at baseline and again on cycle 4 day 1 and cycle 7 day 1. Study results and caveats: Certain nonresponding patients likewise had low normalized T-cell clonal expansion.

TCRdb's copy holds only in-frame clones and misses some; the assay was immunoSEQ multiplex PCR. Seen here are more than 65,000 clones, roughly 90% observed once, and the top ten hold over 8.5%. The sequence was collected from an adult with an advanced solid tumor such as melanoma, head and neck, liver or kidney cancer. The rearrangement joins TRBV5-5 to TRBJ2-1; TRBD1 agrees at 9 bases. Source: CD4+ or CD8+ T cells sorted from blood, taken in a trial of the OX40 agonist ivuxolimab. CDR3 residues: CASSPGTGKQNEQFF. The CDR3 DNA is TGTGCCAGCAGCCCCGGGACAGGGAAACAGAATGAGCAGTTCTTC.